This T cell receptor beta chain was sequenced in a study of T cells in Graves' hyperthyroidism and ophthalmopathy. Researchers amplified the TCR beta CDR3 regions from RNA transcripts. HTBI primers were the set used in a first-round RT-PCR of the TCR CDR3. A single record per CDR3 protein comes from TCRdb applying MiXCR to the multiplex PCR reads. The sample lists about 560,000 distinct CDR3 sequences, over 15% occurring once. CDR3 length: 17 amino acids. Trimming removed 0 bases at V and 0 bases at J, with 16 bases between. Germline V lookup: CDR1 SGHRS, CDR2 YFSETQ. Graves' hyperthyroidism was deemed stable given no ophthalmopathy progression within 18 months.

The clonotype originates from a woman aged 18-29 years with Graves' hyperthyroidism. Sequences were obtained from blood. The chain links TRBV5-1 to TRBJ2-7, with a tentative D call TRBD1 (5 bases). The CDR3 nucleotides are TGCGCCAGCAGCTTGGGAGGCTCAGGGCCGAGCTCCTACGAGCAGTACTTC. It is translated as CASSLGGSGPSSYEQYF.